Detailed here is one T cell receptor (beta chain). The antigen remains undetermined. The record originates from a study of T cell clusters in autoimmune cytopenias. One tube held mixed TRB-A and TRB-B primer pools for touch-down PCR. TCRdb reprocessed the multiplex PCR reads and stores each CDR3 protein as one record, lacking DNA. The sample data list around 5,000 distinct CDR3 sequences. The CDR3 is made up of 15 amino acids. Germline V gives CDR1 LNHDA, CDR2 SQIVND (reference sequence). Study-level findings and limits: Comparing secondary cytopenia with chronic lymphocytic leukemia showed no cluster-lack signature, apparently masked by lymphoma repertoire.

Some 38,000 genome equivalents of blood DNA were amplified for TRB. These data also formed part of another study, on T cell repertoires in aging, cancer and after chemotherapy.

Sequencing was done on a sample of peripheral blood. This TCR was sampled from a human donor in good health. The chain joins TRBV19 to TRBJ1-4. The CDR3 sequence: CASSIWTAYNEKLFF.